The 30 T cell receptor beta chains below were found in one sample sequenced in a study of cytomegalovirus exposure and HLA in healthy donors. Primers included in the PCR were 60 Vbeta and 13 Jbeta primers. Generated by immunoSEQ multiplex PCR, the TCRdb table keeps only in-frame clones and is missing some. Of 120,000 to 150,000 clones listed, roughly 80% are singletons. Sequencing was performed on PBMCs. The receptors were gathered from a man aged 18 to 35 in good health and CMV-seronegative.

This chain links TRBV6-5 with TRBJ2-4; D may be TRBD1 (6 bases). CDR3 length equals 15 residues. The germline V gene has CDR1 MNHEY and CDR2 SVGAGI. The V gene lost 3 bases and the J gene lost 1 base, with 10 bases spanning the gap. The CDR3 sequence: CASSYTGFAKNIQYF. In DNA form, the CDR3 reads TGTGCCAGCAGTTATACAGGGTTCGCCAAAAACATTCAGTACTTC.

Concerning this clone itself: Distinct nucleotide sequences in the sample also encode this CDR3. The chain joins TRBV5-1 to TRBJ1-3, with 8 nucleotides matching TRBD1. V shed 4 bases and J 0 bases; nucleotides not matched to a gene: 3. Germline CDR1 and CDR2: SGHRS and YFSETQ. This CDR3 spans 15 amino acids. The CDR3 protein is CASSPTGASGNTIYF. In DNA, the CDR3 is TGCGCCAGCAGCCCGACAGGGGCCTCTGGAAACACCATATATTTT.

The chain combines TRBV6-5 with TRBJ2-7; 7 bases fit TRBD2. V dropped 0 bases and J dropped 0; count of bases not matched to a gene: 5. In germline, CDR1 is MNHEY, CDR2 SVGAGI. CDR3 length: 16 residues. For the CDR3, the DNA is TGTGCCAGCAGTTACTCGGGGGGGTCGGGCTCCTACGAGCAGTACTTC. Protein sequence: CASSYSGGSGSYEQYF.

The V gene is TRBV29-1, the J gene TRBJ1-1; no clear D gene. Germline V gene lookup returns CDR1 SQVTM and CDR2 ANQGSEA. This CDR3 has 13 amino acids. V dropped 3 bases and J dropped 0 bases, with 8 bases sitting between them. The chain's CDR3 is CSVDFSMNTEAFF. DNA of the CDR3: TGCAGCGTTGATTTCAGTATGAACACTGAAGCTTTCTTT.

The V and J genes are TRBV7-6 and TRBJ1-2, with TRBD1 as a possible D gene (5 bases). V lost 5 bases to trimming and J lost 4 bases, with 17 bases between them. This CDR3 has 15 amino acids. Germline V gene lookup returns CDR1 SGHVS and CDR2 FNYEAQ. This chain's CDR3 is CASSPVGQAAYGYTF. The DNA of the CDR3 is TGTGCCAGCAGCCCGGTGGGGCAGGCAGCCTATGGCTACACCTTC. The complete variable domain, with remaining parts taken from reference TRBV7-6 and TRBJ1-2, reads GAGVSQSPRYKVTKRGQDVALRCDPISGHVSLYWYRQALGQGPEFLTYFNYEAQQDKSGLPNDRFSAERPEGSISTLTIQRTEQRDSAMYRCASSPVGQAAYGYTFGSGTRLTVV.

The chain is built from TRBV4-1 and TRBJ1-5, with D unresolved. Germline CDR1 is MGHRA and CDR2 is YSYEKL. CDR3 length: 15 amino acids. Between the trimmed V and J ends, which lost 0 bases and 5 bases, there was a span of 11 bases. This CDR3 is CASSQDHREDQPQHF. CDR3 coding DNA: TGCGCCAGCAGCCAAGATCATCGGGAGGATCAGCCCCAGCATTTT.

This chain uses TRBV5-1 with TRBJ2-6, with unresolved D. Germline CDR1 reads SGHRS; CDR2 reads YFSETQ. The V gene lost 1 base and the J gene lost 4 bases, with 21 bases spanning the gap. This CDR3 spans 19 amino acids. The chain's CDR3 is CASSLLLNVARPGANVLTF. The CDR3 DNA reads TGCGCCAGCAGCTTGTTATTGAACGTCGCGCGGCCCGGGGCCAACGTCCTGACTTTC.

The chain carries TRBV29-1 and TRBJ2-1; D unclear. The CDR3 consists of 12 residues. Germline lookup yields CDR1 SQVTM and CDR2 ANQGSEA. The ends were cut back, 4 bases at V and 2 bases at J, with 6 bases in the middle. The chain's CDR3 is CSVARTYNEQFF. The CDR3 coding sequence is TGCAGCGTTGCCAGAACCTACAATGAGCAGTTCTTC.

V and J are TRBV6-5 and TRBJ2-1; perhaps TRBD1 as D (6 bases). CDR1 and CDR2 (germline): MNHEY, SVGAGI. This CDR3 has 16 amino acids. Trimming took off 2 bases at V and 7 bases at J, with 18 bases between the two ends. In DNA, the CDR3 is TGTGCCAGCAGTTACAGCGAGGACAGTAGTACTAATGAGCAGTTCTTC. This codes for CASSYSEDSSTNEQFF.

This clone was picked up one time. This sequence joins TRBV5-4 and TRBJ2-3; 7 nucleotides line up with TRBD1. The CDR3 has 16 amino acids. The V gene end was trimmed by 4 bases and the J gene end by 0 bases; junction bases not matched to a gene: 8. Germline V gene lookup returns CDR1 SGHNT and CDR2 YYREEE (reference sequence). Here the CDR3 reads CASSAGTASSTDTQYF. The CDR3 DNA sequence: TGTGCCAGCAGCGCAGGGACAGCGTCTAGCACAGATACGCAGTATTTT.

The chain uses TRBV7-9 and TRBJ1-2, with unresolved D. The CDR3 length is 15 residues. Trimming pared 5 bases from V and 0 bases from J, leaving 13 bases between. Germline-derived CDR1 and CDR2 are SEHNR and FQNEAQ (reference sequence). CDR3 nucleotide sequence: TGTGCCAGCAGCCAAGCAGATACAGCTAACTATGGCTACACCTTC. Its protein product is CASSQADTANYGYTF.

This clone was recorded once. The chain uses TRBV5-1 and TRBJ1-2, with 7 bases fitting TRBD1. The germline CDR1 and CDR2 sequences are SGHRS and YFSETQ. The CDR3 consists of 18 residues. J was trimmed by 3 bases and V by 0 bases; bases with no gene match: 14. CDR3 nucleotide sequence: TGCGCCAGCAGCTTGGGGGTGACAGGGAATCCGGATGACTATGGCTACACCTTC. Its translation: CASSLGVTGNPDDYGYTF. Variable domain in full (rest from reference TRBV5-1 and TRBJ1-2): KAGVTQTPRYLIKTRGQQVTLSCSPISGHRSVSWYQQTPGQGLQFLFEYFSETQRNKGNFPGRFSGRQFSNSRSEMNVSTLELGDSALYLCASSLGVTGNPDDYGYTFGSGTRLTVV.

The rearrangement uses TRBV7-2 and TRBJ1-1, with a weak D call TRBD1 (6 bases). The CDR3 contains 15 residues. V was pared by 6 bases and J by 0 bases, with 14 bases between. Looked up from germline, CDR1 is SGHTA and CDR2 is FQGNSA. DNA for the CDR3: TGTGCCAGCAGTTCAGGGGCTCGCATGAACACTGAAGCTTTCTTT. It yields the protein CASSSGARMNTEAFF. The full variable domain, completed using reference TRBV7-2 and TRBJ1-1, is GAGVSQSPSNKVTEKGKDVELRCDPISGHTALYWYRQSLGQGLEFLIYFQGNSAPDKSGLPSDRFSAERTGGSVSTLTIQRTQQEDSAVYLCASSSGARMNTEAFFGQGTRLTVV.

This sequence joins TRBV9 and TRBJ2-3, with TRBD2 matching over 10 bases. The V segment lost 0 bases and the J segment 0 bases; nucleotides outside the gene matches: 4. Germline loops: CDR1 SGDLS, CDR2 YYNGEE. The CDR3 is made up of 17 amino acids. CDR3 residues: CASSVVPSGGSTDTQYF. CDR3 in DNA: TGTGCCAGCAGCGTAGTCCCTAGCGGGGGCAGCACAGATACGCAGTATTTT.

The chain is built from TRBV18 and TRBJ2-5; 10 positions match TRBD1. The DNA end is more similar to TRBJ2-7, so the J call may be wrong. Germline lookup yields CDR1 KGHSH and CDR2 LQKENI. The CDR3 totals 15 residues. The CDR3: CASSPLGTGVREQYF. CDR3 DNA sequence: TGTGCCAGCTCACCACTCGGGACAGGGGTTCGCGAGCAGTACTTC.

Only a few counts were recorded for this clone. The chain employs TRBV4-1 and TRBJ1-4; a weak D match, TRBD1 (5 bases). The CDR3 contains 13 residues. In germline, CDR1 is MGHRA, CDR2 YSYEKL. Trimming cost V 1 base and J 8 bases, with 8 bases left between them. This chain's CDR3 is CASSQGQTEKLFF. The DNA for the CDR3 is TGCGCCAGCAGCCAAGGACAGACAGAAAAACTGTTTTTT.

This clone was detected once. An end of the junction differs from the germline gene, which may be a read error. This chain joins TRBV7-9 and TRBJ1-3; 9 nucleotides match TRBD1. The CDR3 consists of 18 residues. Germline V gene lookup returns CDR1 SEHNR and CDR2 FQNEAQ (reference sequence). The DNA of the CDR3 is TGTTCCAGCAGCGCAAGGGGAACTGGACAGGGGCGAAGAAACACCATATATTTT. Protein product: CSSSARGTGQGRRNTIYF.

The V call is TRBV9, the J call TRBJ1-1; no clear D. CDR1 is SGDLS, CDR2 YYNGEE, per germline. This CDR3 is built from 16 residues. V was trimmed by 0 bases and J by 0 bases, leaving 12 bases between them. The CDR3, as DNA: TGTGCCAGCAGCGTAGGGCTTTCTGCTTTGAACACTGAAGCTTTCTTT. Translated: CASSVGLSALNTEAFF. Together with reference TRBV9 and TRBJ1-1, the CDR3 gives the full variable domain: DSGVTQTPKHLITATGQRVTLRCSPRSGDLSVYWYQQSLDQGLQFLIQYYNGEERAKGNILERFSAQQFPDLHSELNLSSLELGDSALYFCASSVGLSALNTEAFFGQGTRLTVV.

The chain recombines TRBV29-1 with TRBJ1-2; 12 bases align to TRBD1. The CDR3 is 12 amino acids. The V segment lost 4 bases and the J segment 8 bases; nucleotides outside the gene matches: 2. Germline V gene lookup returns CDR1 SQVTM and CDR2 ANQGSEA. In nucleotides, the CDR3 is TGCAGCGTTGGGGACAGGGGGCACGGCTACACCTTC. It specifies CSVGDRGHGYTF.

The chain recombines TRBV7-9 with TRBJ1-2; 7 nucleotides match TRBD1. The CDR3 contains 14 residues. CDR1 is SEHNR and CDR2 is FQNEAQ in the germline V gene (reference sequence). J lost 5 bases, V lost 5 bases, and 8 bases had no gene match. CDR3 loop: CASSTAGQTYGYTF. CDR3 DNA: TGTGCCAGCAGCACCGCGGGACAGACATATGGCTACACCTTC.

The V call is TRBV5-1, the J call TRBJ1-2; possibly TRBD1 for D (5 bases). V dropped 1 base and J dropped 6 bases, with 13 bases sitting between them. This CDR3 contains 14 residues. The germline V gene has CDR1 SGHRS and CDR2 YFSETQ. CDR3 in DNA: TGCGCCAGCAGCTTGTACGCCAGGGTTAATGGCTACACCTTC. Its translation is CASSLYARVNGYTF. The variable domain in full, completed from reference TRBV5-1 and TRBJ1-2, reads KAGVTQTPRYLIKTRGQQVTLSCSPISGHRSVSWYQQTPGQGLQFLFEYFSETQRNKGNFPGRFSGRQFSNSRSEMNVSTLELGDSALYLCASSLYARVNGYTFGSGTRLTVV.

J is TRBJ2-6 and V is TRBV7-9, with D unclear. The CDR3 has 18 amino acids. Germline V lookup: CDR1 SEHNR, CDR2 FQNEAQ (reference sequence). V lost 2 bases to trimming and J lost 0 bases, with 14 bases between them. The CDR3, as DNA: TGTGCCAGCAGCTTATGGTTGTCAGCGCGCTCTGGGGCCAACGTCCTGACTTTC. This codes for CASSLWLSARSGANVLTF.

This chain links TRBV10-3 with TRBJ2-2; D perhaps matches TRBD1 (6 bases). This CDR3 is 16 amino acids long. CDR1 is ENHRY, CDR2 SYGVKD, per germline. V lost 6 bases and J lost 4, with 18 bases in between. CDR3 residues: CAIRLVGGHSTGELFF. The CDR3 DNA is TGTGCCATCAGACTCGTTGGGGGACATTCCACCGGGGAGCTGTTTTTT.

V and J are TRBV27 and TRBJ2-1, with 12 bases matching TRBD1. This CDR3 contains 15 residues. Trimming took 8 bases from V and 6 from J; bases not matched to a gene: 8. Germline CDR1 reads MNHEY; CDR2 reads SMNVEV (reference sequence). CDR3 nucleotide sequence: TGTGCCAGCCTTCCCGGGACAGGGGGCCTCAATGAGCAGTTCTTC. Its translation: CASLPGTGGLNEQFF.

CDR3 in amino acids: CAMGLDPQETQYF. The CDR3 nucleotides are TGTGCCATGGGACTAGATCCTCAAGAGACCCAGTACTTC. The chain combines TRBV7-9 with TRBJ2-5; TRBD2 matches 8 bases. The junction had 6 bases not matched to a gene; V was cut back by 10 bases and J by 2 bases. This CDR3 has 13 amino acids. Germline values: CDR1 SEHNR, CDR2 FQNEAQ (reference sequence).

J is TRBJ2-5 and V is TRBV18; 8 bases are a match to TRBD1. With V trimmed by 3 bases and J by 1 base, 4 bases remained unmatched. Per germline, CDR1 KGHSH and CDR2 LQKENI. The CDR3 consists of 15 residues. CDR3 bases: TGTGCCAGCTCACCGATTCAGGGGGCCCAAGAGACCCAGTACTTC. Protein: CASSPIQGAQETQYF. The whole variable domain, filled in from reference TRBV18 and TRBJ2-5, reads NAGVMQNPRHLVRRRGQEARLRCSPMKGHSHVYWYRQLPEEGLKFMVYLQKENIIDESGMPKERFSAEFPKEGPSILRIQQVVRGDSAAYFCASSPIQGAQETQYFGPGTRLLVL.

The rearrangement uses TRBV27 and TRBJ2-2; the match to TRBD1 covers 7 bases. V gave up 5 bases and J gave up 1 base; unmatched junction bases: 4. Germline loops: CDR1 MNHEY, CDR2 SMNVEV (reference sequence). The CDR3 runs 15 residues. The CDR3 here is CASSTRTGNTGELFF. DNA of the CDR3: TGTGCCAGCAGTACCAGGACAGGGAACACCGGGGAGCTGTTTTTT.

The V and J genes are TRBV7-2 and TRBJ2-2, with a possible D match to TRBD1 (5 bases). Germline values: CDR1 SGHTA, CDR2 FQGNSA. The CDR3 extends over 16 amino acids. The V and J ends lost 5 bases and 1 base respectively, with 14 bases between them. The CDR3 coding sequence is TGTGCCAGCAGCCAGGGATACAGGAGGAACACCGGGGAGCTGTTTTTT. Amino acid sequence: CASSQGYRRNTGELFF. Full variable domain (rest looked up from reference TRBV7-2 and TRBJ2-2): GAGVSQSPSNKVTEKGKDVELRCDPISGHTALYWYRQSLGQGLEFLIYFQGNSAPDKSGLPSDRFSAERTGGSVSTLTIQRTQQEDSAVYLCASSQGYRRNTGELFFGEGSRLTVL.

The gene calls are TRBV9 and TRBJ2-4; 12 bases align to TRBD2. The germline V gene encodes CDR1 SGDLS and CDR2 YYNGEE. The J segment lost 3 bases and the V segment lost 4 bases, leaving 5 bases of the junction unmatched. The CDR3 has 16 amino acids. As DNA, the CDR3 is TGTGCCAGCAGCCCGACTAGCGGGGGTGACAAAAACATTCAGTACTTC. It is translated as CASSPTSGGDKNIQYF.

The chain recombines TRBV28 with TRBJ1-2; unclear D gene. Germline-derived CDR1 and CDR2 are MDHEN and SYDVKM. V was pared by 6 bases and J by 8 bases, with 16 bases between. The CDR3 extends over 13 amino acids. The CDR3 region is CASSFAAKVGYTF. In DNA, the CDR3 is TGTGCCAGCAGCTTCGCGGCAAAAGTGGGCTACACCTTC.